Following are 7 T cell receptor beta chains from one sample sequenced in a study of T-cell memory formation after mild COVID-19 (dated by TCRdb to 2020 to 2023). The library was obtained by 5' RACE. Data came from an Illumina NovaSeq 6000. TCRdb handled the public reads itself, with Q25 trimming in fastp and clone calling in MiXCR, and kept productive beta chains. Each entry merges the rows of one CDR3 protein and shows their most common DNA and genes. This sample comprises just under 550,000 distinct CDR3 sequences, roughly 22% of them detected only once. The ten largest clones capture about an eighth of the sample. What was sequenced was PBMCs or a T cell subset sorted from them (not recorded which). These TCRs come from an adult woman who had mild COVID-19 (a few samples of this study predate the infection). The sample titles of this study are shuffled in the database, so cell type and time point are left out; the donor was told from shared clones.

Here the CDR3 DNA reads TGTGCCAGCAGTTACGGGGGGCCCATCTCTGGGGCCAACGTCCTGACTTTC. As protein: CASSYGGPISGANVLTF. The chain has TRBV6-2 or TRBV6-3 and TRBJ2-6; D may correspond to TRBD1 or TRBD2 (6 bases each). V was clipped by 2 bases and J by 0 bases, with 11 bases between them. CDR3 length equals 17 residues. In germline, CDR1 is MNHEY, CDR2 SVGEGT.

This sequence joins TRBV12-3 or TRBV12-4 and TRBJ2-5; no definite D call. This CDR3 comprises 13 residues. The V end was cut by 5 bases, the J end by 1 base, with 8 bases between. For the CDR3, the DNA is TGTGCCAGCAGTCTCAGGTGCCAAGAGACCCAGTACTTC. This sequence encodes CASSLRCQETQYF.

The V and J genes are TRBV27 and TRBJ1-5; D is possibly TRBD1 (6 bases). V was clipped by 4 bases and J by 0 bases, with 19 bases between them. Germline-derived CDR1 and CDR2 are MNHEY and SMNVEV (reference sequence). CDR3 size: 18 residues. The chain's CDR3 is CASSSQRLDSYSNQPQHF. The DNA of the CDR3 is TGTGCCAGCAGTTCACAGCGGCTGGACAGCTATAGCAATCAGCCCCAGCATTTT.

V gene TRBV18 combines with J gene TRBJ2-7; 8 positions match TRBD1. Germline V lookup: CDR1 KGHSH, CDR2 LQKENI. CDR3 length: 15 amino acids. Losses at the gene ends were 4 bases for V and 0 bases for J; bases not matched to a gene: 5. CDR3 residues: CASSLYRGSSYEQYF. The CDR3 region has the DNA TGTGCCAGCTCACTCTACAGGGGGAGCTCCTACGAGCAGTACTTC.

V gene TRBV28 combines with J gene TRBJ2-1; the match to TRBD2 covers 11 bases. V lost 2 bases, J lost 9 bases, and 3 bases stayed unmatched. Looked up from germline, CDR1 is MDHEN and CDR2 is SYDVKM. This CDR3 is 14 amino acids long. The DNA for the CDR3 is TGTGCCAGCAGTTTAATTCTAGCGGGAGGTGAGCAGTTCTTC. Residues: CASSLILAGGEQFF.

The V and J genes are TRBV2 and TRBJ2-2; TRBD1 agrees at 7 bases. V dropped 5 bases and J dropped 3; count of bases not matched to a gene: 3. Germline V gene data show CDR1 as SNHLY and CDR2 as FYNNEI. The CDR3 extends over 14 amino acids. CDR3 sequence: CASSKDRDTGELFF. In nucleotides, the CDR3 is TGTGCCAGCAGTAAAGACAGGGACACCGGGGAGCTGTTTTTT.

V is TRBV5-1 and J is TRBJ2-7, with a possible D match to TRBD2 (5 bases). Germline CDR1 SGHRS, CDR2 YFSETQ. V was clipped by 2 bases and J by 0 bases, with 9 bases between them. CDR3 length: 14 amino acids. CDR3 DNA sequence: TGCGCCAGCAGCTTCCCCGGGAACTCCTACGAGCAGTACTTC. Its translation: CASSFPGNSYEQYF.